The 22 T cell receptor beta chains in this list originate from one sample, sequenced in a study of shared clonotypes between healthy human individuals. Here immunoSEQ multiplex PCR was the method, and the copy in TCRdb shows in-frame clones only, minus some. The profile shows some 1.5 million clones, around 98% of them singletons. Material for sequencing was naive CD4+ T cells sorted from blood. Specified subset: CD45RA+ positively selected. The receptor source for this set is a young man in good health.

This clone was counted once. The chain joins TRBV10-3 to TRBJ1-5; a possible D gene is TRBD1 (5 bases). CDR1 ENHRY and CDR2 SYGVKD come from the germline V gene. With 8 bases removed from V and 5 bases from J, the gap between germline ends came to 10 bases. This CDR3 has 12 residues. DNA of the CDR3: TGTGCCATCGGGGGACCGGATCAGCCCCAGCATTTT. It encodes CAIGGPDQPQHF.

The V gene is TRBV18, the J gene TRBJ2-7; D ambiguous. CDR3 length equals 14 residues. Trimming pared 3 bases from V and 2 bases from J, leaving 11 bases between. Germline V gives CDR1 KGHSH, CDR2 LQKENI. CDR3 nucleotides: TGTGCCAGCTCACCCGACCTAACGGCCTACGAGCAGTACTTC. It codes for CASSPDLTAYEQYF.

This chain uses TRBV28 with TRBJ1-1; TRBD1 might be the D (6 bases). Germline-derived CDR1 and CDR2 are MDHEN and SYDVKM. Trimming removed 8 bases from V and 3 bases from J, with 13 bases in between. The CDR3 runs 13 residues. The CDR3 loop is CASRGTLDTEAFF. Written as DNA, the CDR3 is TGTGCCAGCCGCGGGACATTGGACACTGAAGCTTTCTTT.

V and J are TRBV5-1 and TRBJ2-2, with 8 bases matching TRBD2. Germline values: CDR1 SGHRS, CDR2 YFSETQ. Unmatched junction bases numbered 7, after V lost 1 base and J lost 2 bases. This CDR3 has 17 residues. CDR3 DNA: TGCGCCAGCAGCTTGTTCTCCACTAGCGGTAACACCGGGGAGCTGTTTTTT. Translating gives CASSLFSTSGNTGELFF.

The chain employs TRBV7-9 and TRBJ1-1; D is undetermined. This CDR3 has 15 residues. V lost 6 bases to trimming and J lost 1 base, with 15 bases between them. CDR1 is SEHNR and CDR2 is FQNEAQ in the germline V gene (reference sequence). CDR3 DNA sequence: TGTGCCAGCAGTGCGTCCGGGGATTCGAACACTGAAGCTTTCTTT. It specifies CASSASGDSNTEAFF.

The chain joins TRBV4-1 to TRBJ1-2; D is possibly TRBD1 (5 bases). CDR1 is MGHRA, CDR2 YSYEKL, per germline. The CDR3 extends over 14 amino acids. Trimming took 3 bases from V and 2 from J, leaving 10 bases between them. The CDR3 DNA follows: TGCGCCAGCAGCCACGCCGACAGAAACTATGGCTACACCTTC. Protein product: CASSHADRNYGYTF.

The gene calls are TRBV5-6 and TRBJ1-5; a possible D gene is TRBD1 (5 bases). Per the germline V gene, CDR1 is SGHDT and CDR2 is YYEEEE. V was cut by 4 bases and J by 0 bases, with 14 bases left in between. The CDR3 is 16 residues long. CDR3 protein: CASSPGAGYSNQPQHF. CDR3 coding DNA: TGTGCCAGCAGCCCGGGTGCAGGGTATAGCAATCAGCCCCAGCATTTT.

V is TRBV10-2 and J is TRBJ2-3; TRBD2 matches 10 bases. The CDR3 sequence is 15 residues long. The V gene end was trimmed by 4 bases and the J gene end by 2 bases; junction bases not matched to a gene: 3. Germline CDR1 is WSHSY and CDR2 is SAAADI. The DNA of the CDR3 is TGCGCCAGCAGTGTCCTAGCGGGGGCCACAGATACGCAGTATTTT. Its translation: CASSVLAGATDTQYF.

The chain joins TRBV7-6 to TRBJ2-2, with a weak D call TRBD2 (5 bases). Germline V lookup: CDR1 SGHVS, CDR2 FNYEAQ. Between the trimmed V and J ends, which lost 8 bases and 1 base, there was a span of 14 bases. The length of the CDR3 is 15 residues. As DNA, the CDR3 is TGTGCCAGCCTAGCCGGGTTCGAGAACACCGGGGAGCTGTTTTTT. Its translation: CASLAGFENTGELFF.

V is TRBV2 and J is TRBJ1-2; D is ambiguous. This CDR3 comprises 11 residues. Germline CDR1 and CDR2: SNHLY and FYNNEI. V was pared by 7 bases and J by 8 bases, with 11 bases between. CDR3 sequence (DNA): TGTGCCAGCACCTGGACCGCCGGCTACACCTTC. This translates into CASTWTAGYTF.

The CDR3 nucleotides are TGTGCCAGTAGTATATTGGTGGTGGCGAACACCGGGGAGCTGTTTTTT. It specifies CASSILVVANTGELFF. J is TRBJ2-2 and V is TRBV19; D unclear. The CDR3 runs 16 residues. CDR1 LNHDA and CDR2 SQIVND come from the germline V gene (reference sequence). V was shortened by 2 bases and J by 0 bases, with 10 bases between the two germline ends.

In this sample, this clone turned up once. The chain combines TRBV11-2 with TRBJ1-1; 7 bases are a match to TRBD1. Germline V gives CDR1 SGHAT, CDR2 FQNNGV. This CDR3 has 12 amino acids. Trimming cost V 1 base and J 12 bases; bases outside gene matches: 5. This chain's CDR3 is CASSLVVGGTFF. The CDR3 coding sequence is TGTGCCAGCAGCTTAGTCGTAGGGGGCACTTTCTTT.

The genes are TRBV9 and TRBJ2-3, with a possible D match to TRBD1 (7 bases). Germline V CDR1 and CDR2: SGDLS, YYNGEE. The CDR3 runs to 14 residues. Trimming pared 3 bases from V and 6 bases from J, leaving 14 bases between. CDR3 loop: CASSATGRSDTQYF. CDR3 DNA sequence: TGTGCCAGCAGCGCGACAGGGAGGAGCGATACGCAGTATTTT.

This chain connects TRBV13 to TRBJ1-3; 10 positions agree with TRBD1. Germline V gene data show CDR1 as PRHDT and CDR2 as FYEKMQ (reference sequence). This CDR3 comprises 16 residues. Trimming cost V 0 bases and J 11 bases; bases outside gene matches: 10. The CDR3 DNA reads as TGTGCCAGCAGCTTAGGCAGGGGACAGGGGCTGCGGGCCATATATTTT. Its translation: CASSLGRGQGLRAIYF.

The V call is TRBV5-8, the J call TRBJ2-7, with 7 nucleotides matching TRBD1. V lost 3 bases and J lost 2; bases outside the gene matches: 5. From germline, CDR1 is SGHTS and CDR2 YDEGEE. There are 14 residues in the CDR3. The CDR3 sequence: CASSSRQGAYEQYF. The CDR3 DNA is TGTGCCAGCAGCTCACGACAGGGTGCCTACGAGCAGTACTTC.

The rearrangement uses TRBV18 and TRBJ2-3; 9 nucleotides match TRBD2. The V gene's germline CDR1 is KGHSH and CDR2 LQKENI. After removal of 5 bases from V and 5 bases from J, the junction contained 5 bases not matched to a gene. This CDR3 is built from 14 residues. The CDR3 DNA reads TGTGCCAGCTCAGCTTTAGCGGGAGAAGATACGCAGTATTTT. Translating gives CASSALAGEDTQYF.

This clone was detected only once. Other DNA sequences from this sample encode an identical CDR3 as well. The CDR3 loop is CASSPGGTDTQYF. The CDR3 DNA sequence: TGTGCCAGCTCACCGGGAGGGACAGATACGCAGTATTTT. This chain links TRBV18 with TRBJ2-3, with TRBD2 matching over 7 bases. V lost 3 bases, J lost 3 bases, and 0 bases stayed unmatched. The length of the CDR3 is 13 residues. Germline V gives CDR1 KGHSH, CDR2 LQKENI. Full variable domain (rest looked up from reference TRBV18 and TRBJ2-3): NAGVMQNPRHLVRRRGQEARLRCSPMKGHSHVYWYRQLPEEGLKFMVYLQKENIIDESGMPKERFSAEFPKEGPSILRIQQVVRGDSAAYFCASSPGGTDTQYFGPGTRLTVL.

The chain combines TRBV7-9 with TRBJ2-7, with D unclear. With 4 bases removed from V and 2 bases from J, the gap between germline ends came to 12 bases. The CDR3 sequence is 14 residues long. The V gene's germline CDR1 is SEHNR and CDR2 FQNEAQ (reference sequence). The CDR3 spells CASSSSTVAYEQYF. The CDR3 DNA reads TGTGCCAGCAGCTCGTCGACGGTAGCCTACGAGCAGTACTTC.

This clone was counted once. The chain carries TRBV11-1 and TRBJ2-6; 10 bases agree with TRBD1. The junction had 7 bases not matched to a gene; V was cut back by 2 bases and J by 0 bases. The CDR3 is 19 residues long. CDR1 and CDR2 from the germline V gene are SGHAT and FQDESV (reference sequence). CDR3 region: CASSLPRQGAISGANVLTF. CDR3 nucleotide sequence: TGTGCCAGCAGCTTACCCAGACAGGGGGCCATCTCTGGGGCCAACGTCCTGACTTTC.

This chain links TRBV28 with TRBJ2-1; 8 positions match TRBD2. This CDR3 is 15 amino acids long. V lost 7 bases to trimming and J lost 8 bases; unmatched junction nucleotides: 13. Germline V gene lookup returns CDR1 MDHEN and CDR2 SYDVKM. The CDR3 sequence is CASILAGFVSDEQFF. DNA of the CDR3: TGTGCCAGCATCCTAGCGGGCTTCGTATCTGATGAGCAGTTCTTC.

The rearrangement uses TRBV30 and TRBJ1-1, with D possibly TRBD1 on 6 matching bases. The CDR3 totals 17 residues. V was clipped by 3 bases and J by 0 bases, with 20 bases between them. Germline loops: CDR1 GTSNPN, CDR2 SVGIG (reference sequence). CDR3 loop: CAWSPPSGDIMNTEAFF. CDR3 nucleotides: TGTGCCTGGAGCCCCCCCTCAGGGGACATAATGAACACTGAAGCTTTCTTT.

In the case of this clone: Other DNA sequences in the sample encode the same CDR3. This chain's CDR3 is CASSSQETQYF. The DNA for the CDR3 is TGTGCCAGCTCATCCCAAGAGACCCAGTACTTC. The chain uses TRBV18 and TRBJ2-5; no clear D gene. Germline lookup yields CDR1 KGHSH and CDR2 LQKENI. Trimming took off 5 bases at V and 1 base at J, with 2 bases between the two ends. The CDR3 covers 11 residues.